Shown below are 21 T cell receptor beta chains from a single sample sequenced in a study of blood T cell repertoires in COVID-19. Sequenced by immunoSEQ multiplex PCR; TCRdb stores in-frame clones only, minus some. The sample records about 170,000 clones, around four fifths being singletons. The sequenced sample was PBMCs or T cells enriched from blood (not recorded which). These receptors all come from a woman in her fifties or sixties who had recovered from COVID-19.

V usage is TRBV6-5 and J usage is TRBJ1-2; TRBD1 agrees at 8 bases. V dropped 6 bases and J dropped 8; count of bases not matched to a gene: 5. Per the germline V gene, CDR1 is MNHEY and CDR2 is SVGAGI. The CDR3 runs 12 residues. The CDR3 coding sequence is TGTGCCAGCAGGGCGGACAGGGAGGGCTACACCTTC. Protein: CASRADREGYTF.

The chain combines TRBV30 with TRBJ2-5; 12 nucleotides match TRBD2. Germline V gives CDR1 GTSNPN, CDR2 SVGIG (reference sequence). This CDR3 is built from 16 residues. V gave up 4 bases and J gave up 2 bases; unmatched junction bases: 8. The CDR3 reads CAWTKTSGGPQETQYF. In DNA, the CDR3 is TGTGCCTGGACCAAGACTAGCGGGGGCCCGCAAGAGACCCAGTACTTC.

The chain couples TRBV19 to TRBJ1-1; TRBD1 agrees at 7 bases. Germline V lookup: CDR1 LNHDA, CDR2 SQIVND (reference sequence). The CDR3 has 13 amino acids. V was pared by 10 bases and J by 4 bases, with 9 bases of the junction left unmatched. The CDR3 sequence is CATVDRPLTEAFF. CDR3 bases: TGTGCCACCGTGGACAGGCCTCTCACTGAAGCTTTCTTT. Variable domain in full (rest from reference TRBV19 and TRBJ1-1): DGGITQSPKYLFRKEGQNVTLSCEQNLNHDAMYWYRQDPGQGLRLIYYSQIVNDFQKGDIAEGYSVSREKKESFPLTVTSAQKNPTAFYLCATVDRPLTEAFFGQGTRLTVV.

The chain is built from TRBV24-1 and TRBJ1-2; D remains ambiguous. This CDR3 spans 12 amino acids. Germline V lookup: CDR1 KGHDR, CDR2 SFDVKD. The V end was cut by 7 bases, the J end by 4 bases, with 9 bases between. The CDR3: CATSQPGYGYTF. DNA for the CDR3: TGTGCCACCAGCCAGCCGGGCTATGGCTACACCTTC.

This sequence joins TRBV5-1 and TRBJ1-1, with D possibly being TRBD1 (6 bases). Trimming shortened V by 0 bases and J by 1 base, and 13 bases separated the two germline ends. Germline V gives CDR1 SGHRS, CDR2 YFSETQ. The length of the CDR3 is 16 residues. The CDR3 DNA reads as TGCGCCAGCAGCTTGGTAGGGGACACCAAGAACACTGAAGCTTTCTTT. Its protein product is CASSLVGDTKNTEAFF.

The chain employs TRBV11-3 and TRBJ2-5, with D tentatively TRBD1 (6 bases). The CDR3 consists of 13 residues. The V gene lost 4 bases and the J gene lost 7 bases, with 13 bases spanning the gap. The germline V gene has CDR1 SGHNT and CDR2 YENEEA. The CDR3 here is CASSSTGSGTQYF. The DNA of the CDR3 is TGTGCCAGCAGCTCAACAGGGTCAGGGACCCAGTACTTC. Full variable domain (remainder filled in from reference TRBV11-3 and TRBJ2-5): EAGVVQSPRYKIIEKKQPVAFWCNPISGHNTLYWYLQNLGQGPELLIRYENEEAVDDSQLPKDRFSAERLKGVDSTLKIQPAELGDSAVYLCASSSTGSGTQYFGPGTRLLVL.

The rearrangement uses TRBV7-2 and TRBJ2-3; 8 nucleotides align to TRBD2. V gave up 3 bases and J gave up 0 bases; unmatched junction bases: 2. This CDR3 contains 15 residues. Germline V CDR1 and CDR2: SGHTA, FQGNSA. CDR3 protein: CASSFKRGSTDTQYF. The CDR3 DNA reads as TGTGCCAGCAGCTTTAAGCGGGGGAGCACAGATACGCAGTATTTT.

The chain is built from TRBV6-5 and TRBJ2-7; 10 bases match TRBD2. The CDR3 is made up of 16 amino acids. Trimming took 1 base from V and 2 from J; bases not matched to a gene: 5. Germline V gene data show CDR1 as MNHEY and CDR2 as SVGAGI. The CDR3 here is CASSYLGLAGAYEQYV. The CDR3 region has the DNA TGTGCCAGCAGTTACTTAGGGCTAGCGGGAGCCTACGAGCAGTACGTC.

The chain uses TRBV12-5 and TRBJ2-1; D remains unclear. Trimming cost V 0 bases and J 9 bases, with 3 bases left between them. This CDR3 is 11 amino acids long. Germline CDR1 and CDR2: LGHNT and FRNRAP. CDR3 amino acids: CASGLVLEQFF. CDR3 in DNA: TGTGCTAGTGGTTTGGTACTTGAGCAGTTCTTC. Supplemented by reference TRBV12-5 and TRBJ2-1, the full variable domain reads DARVTQTPRHKVTEMGQEVTMRCQPILGHNTVFWYRQTMMQGLELLAYFRNRAPLDDSGMPKDRFSAEMPDATLATLKIQPSEPRDSAVYFCASGLVLEQFFGPGTRLTVL.

This chain uses TRBV3-1 (or the pseudogene TRBV3-2) with TRBJ2-7, with 7 bases lining up with TRBD2. CDR3 size: 15 residues. Trimming took 4 bases from V and 0 from J; bases not matched to a gene: 6. Germline V lookup: CDR1 LGHDT, CDR2 YNNKEL (reference sequence). CDR3 coding DNA: TGTGCCAGCAGCCGCGGAGCGGGGAGCTCCTACGAGCAGTACGTC. Protein sequence: CASSRGAGSSYEQYV.

This clone appeared once. The V and J genes are TRBV28 and TRBJ1-1; tentative D call: TRBD1 (5 bases). This CDR3 region has 14 residues. Per germline, CDR1 MDHEN and CDR2 SYDVKM. The V and J ends lost 3 bases and 0 bases respectively, with 8 bases between them. CDR3 amino acids: CASSLQGLNTEAFF. The CDR3 DNA follows: TGTGCCAGCAGTTTGCAGGGATTGAACACTGAAGCTTTCTTT.

The chain links TRBV18 to TRBJ1-1, with a weak D call TRBD1 (6 bases). V lost 4 bases to trimming and J lost 3 bases, with 15 bases between them. Germline assignment: CDR1 KGHSH and CDR2 LQKENI. The CDR3 is 15 amino acids. The CDR3 sequence: CASSLFTGSDTEAFF. CDR3 sequence (DNA): TGTGCCAGCTCACTTTTCACAGGGAGTGACACTGAAGCTTTCTTT. Full variable domain (remainder filled in from reference TRBV18 and TRBJ1-1): NAGVMQNPRHLVRRRGQEARLRCSPMKGHSHVYWYRQLPEEGLKFMVYLQKENIIDESGMPKERFSAEFPKEGPSILRIQQVVRGDSAAYFCASSLFTGSDTEAFFGQGTRLTVV.

The chain has TRBV7-2 and TRBJ2-1; D perhaps matches TRBD2 (6 bases). The CDR3 totals 15 residues. V dropped 3 bases and J dropped 4 bases, with 13 bases sitting between them. In germline, CDR1 is SGHTA, CDR2 FQGNSA. The CDR3 DNA reads as TGTGCCAGCAGCTTGCAGGGACTCCCATACAATGAGCAGTTCTTC. It translates to CASSLQGLPYNEQFF.

The CDR3 coding sequence is TGTGCCAGCAGTGGGAGCGGGACTTTACAAGAGACCCAGTACTTC. The encoded protein is CASSGSGTLQETQYF. This sequence joins TRBV19 and TRBJ2-5; 7 bases are a match to TRBD2. J lost 2 bases, V lost 9 bases, and 12 bases had no gene match. Germline CDR1 and CDR2: LNHDA and SQIVND (reference sequence). The CDR3 runs 15 residues. Based on the CDR3 plus reference TRBV19 and TRBJ2-5, the full variable domain is DGGITQSPKYLFRKEGQNVTLSCEQNLNHDAMYWYRQDPGQGLRLIYYSQIVNDFQKGDIAEGYSVSREKKESFPLTVTSAQKNPTAFYLCASSGSGTLQETQYFGPGTRLLVL.

V and J are TRBV24-1 and TRBJ2-3; TRBD2 matches 9 bases. The CDR3 is made up of 19 amino acids. From germline, CDR1 is KGHDR and CDR2 SFDVKD. Losses at the gene ends were 5 bases for V and 1 base for J; bases not matched to a gene: 15. The chain's CDR3 is CATSGGGAGGPSGTDTQYF. The CDR3, as DNA: TGTGCCACCAGTGGAGGGGGAGCGGGAGGACCGTCTGGCACAGATACGCAGTATTTT.

The genes are TRBV5-4 and TRBJ1-5; D not resolved. CDR3 size: 14 residues. V was shortened by 2 bases and J by 6 bases, with 12 bases between the two germline ends. Germline CDR1 is SGHNT and CDR2 is YYREEE (reference sequence). The chain's CDR3 is CASSFGGVGQPQHF. The DNA for the CDR3 is TGTGCCAGCAGCTTCGGCGGGGTAGGTCAGCCCCAGCATTTT.

This chain uses TRBV18 with TRBJ1-1; D uncertain. In germline, CDR1 is KGHSH, CDR2 LQKENI. Trimming pared 0 bases from V and 8 bases from J, leaving 16 bases between. The CDR3 is 15 amino acids. The CDR3 DNA follows: TGTGCCAGCTCACCACCGTCGGCGGGAGGAAGAGAAGCTTTCTTT. Protein product: CASSPPSAGGREAFF.

The sample holds one count of this clone. This chain joins TRBV5-1 and TRBJ2-4; the D gene is possibly TRBD1 (6 bases). V gave up 0 bases and J gave up 5 bases, with 12 bases separating them. This CDR3 contains 15 residues. CDR1 is SGHRS and CDR2 is YFSETQ in the germline V gene. The CDR3 nucleotides read TGCGCCAGCAGCTTGGGACAGGCGGGCCAAAACATTCAGTACTTC. Amino acid sequence: CASSLGQAGQNIQYF.

The rearrangement joins TRBV2 to TRBJ1-5; 9 bases line up with TRBD1. Germline loops: CDR1 SNHLY, CDR2 FYNNEI. This CDR3 is built from 14 residues. Unmatched junction bases numbered 5, after V lost 4 bases and J lost 7 bases. Here the CDR3 reads CASSGTGGRQPQHF. The CDR3 region has the DNA TGTGCCAGCAGTGGTACAGGGGGCAGGCAGCCCCAGCATTTT. Variable domain in full (rest from reference TRBV2 and TRBJ1-5): EPEVTQTPSHQVTQMGQEVILRCVPISNHLYFYWYRQILGQKVEFLVSFYNNEISEKSEIFDDQFSVERPDGSNFTLKIRSTKLEDSAMYFCASSGTGGRQPQHFGDGTRLSIL.

The chain has TRBV5-4 and TRBJ2-3; 8 bases map to TRBD2. Germline CDR1 is SGHNT and CDR2 is YYREEE (reference sequence). V lost 4 bases, J lost 3 bases, and 4 bases stayed unmatched. This CDR3 region has 14 residues. CDR3 residues: CASSVGLGTDTQYF. The CDR3 DNA is TGTGCCAGCAGCGTGGGACTAGGGACAGATACGCAGTATTTT.

This clone was seen a handful of times. The gene calls are TRBV12-3 or TRBV12-4 and TRBJ1-1; D not resolved. The CDR3 runs 12 residues. V was clipped by 6 bases and J by 10 bases, with 15 bases between them. Here the CDR3 reads CASSPMRVGAFF. The CDR3 bases are TGTGCCAGCAGCCCTATGAGGGTGGGAGCTTTCTTT.